Here is one TCR beta chain with its context. Its antigen is not identified. This CDR3 comprises 15 residues. The V gene end was trimmed by 1 base and the J gene end by 8 bases; junction bases not matched to a gene: 8. Germline-derived CDR1 and CDR2 are SGHNT and YYREEE (reference sequence). This specimen belongs to a study of cytomegalovirus exposure and HLA in healthy donors. Findings of the study overall: The authors later found TCR association rates varying by HLA locus, with DRB1 most and HLA-C fewest. Rarity held for most TCR sequences, but there were some public TCRs that occurred in many donors. When a later analysis was performed, an Asian-associated ancestry cluster reportedly had fewer N-insertions than the roughly 700-donor mean.

PCR employed 60 Vbeta and 13 Jbeta primers. In the authors' workflow: As a later analysis found, there were tens of millions of unique TCR beta chains, of which roughly 11 million were shared. TCRdb's copy holds only in-frame clones and misses some; the assay was immunoSEQ multiplex PCR. V and J calls and clone size are as listed in that table; D and trimming were resolved from the DNA. This sample has fewer than 200,000 clones; about 72% occur once, and the top ten carry 2% to 3%. Sequences were obtained from PBMCs. This sequence joins TRBV5-4 and TRBJ1-2; TRBD1 matches at 10 bases. The clonotype comes from a human donor in good health. The CDR3 loop reads CASSLYGTGVEGYTF. For the CDR3, the DNA is TGTGCCAGCAGCTTGTATGGGACAGGGGTAGAGGGCTACACCTTC.